Listed here are 23 T cell receptor beta chains from one sample, sequenced in a study of cytomegalovirus exposure and HLA in healthy donors. 60 Vbeta and 13 Jbeta primers were used in PCR. TCRdb's table, derived via immunoSEQ multiplex PCR, lists solely in-frame clones and lacks some. The sample records roughly 100,000 clones, about 81% being singletons. The specimen was PBMCs. The receptor source for this set is a man younger than 35 in good health and CMV-seropositive.

This chain links TRBV7-2 with TRBJ2-2, with D perhaps TRBD1 (5 bases). Per the germline V gene, CDR1 is SGHTA and CDR2 is FQGNSA. This CDR3 has 13 amino acids. Trimming stripped 1 base from V and 6 bases from J, with 6 bases between. The CDR3 region has the DNA TGTGCCAGCAGCTTAGTGGGGCCCGGGGAGCTGTTTTTT. It translates to CASSLVGPGELFF.

The chain couples TRBV4-1 to TRBJ2-2; TRBD2 agrees at 9 bases. Germline values: CDR1 MGHRA, CDR2 YSYEKL. V shed 0 bases and J 5 bases; nucleotides not matched to a gene: 7. The CDR3 runs to 17 residues. The CDR3 nucleotides are TGCGCCAGCAGCCAAGATGCCGCGGGGGGGCGAACCGGGGAGCTGTTTTTT. Translating gives CASSQDAAGGRTGELFF.

This chain links TRBV7-9 with TRBJ2-5, with 8 bases identical to TRBD1. The germline V gene has CDR1 SEHNR and CDR2 FQNEAQ (reference sequence). With V trimmed by 3 bases and J by 2 bases, 8 bases remained unmatched. This CDR3 region has 16 residues. CDR3: CASSFSRDRNQETQYF. The CDR3 bases are TGTGCCAGCAGCTTTTCCCGGGACAGGAATCAAGAGACCCAGTACTTC.

This sequence joins TRBV6-5 and TRBJ2-1, with D perhaps TRBD1 (6 bases). The CDR3 spans 12 residues. Germline CDR1 and CDR2: MNHEY and SVGAGI. Trimming stripped 6 bases from V and 8 bases from J, with 11 bases between. CDR3 amino acids: CASRGAGDEQFF. In nucleotides, the CDR3 is TGTGCCAGCAGGGGGGCGGGTGATGAGCAGTTCTTC.

The chain recombines TRBV5-1 with TRBJ2-7, with D possibly TRBD1 on 6 matching bases. Germline V CDR1 and CDR2: SGHRS, YFSETQ. The germline V and J ends were trimmed by 4 bases and 0 bases, with 11 bases remaining between them. The CDR3 is made up of 14 amino acids. The CDR3 DNA is TGCGCCAGCAGCCCGGACAGCCACTCCTACGAGCAGTACTTC. Translated: CASSPDSHSYEQYF.

The CDR3 bases are TGTGCCAGCAGCCGGGACAGGGACTCCTACGAGCAGTACTTC. This translates into CASSRDRDSYEQYF. The chain is built from TRBV2 and TRBJ2-7; 9 nucleotides line up with TRBD1. The CDR3 covers 14 residues. Germline V gene data show CDR1 as SNHLY and CDR2 as FYNNEI. V shed 6 bases, J shed 0 bases, and the junction held 3 bases outside the gene matches. The whole variable domain, remainder taken from reference TRBV2 and TRBJ2-7, is EPEVTQTPSHQVTQMGQEVILRCVPISNHLYFYWYRQILGQKVEFLVSFYNNEISEKSEIFDDQFSVERPDGSNFTLKIRSTKLEDSAMYFCASSRDRDSYEQYFGPGTRLTVT.

The gene calls are TRBV19 and TRBJ1-2; 9 nucleotides agree with TRBD1. There are 17 residues in the CDR3. Germline V gives CDR1 LNHDA, CDR2 SQIVND (reference sequence). The trim removed 4 bases at V and 1 base at J, leaving 10 bases unmatched. For the CDR3, the DNA is TGTGCCAGTAGTAACCGGGACAGGGCCGAGGGTAACTATGGCTACACCTTC. It specifies CASSNRDRAEGNYGYTF.

Details on this clone: One end of the junction varies from germline; a read error may be responsible. The CDR3 is CASREAPGDEQFF. DNA for the CDR3: TGTGCCAGCAGGGAAGCCCCCGGGGATGAGCAGTTCTTC. The chain uses TRBV2 and TRBJ2-1; weak D call: TRBD2 (5 bases). Germline assignment: CDR1 SNHLY and CDR2 FYNNEI. This CDR3 has 13 residues.

This clone turned up a few times. Here the CDR3 reads CASRDRTSLSYEQYF. In nucleotides, the CDR3 is TGCGCCAGCAGGGACCGGACTAGCTTGTCCTACGAGCAGTACTTC. The rearrangement uses TRBV10-2 and TRBJ2-7; 8 nucleotides match TRBD2. Trimming took 6 bases from V and 1 from J; bases not matched to a gene: 8. CDR1 WSHSY and CDR2 SAAADI come from the germline V gene. CDR3 size: 15 residues.

The rearrangement joins TRBV9 to TRBJ1-2; no firm D call. The germline V and J ends were trimmed by 4 bases and 4 bases, with 5 bases remaining between them. The CDR3 loop spans 11 amino acids. Germline loops: CDR1 SGDLS, CDR2 YYNGEE. The CDR3 DNA follows: TGTGCCAGCAGCTCCAGCTATGGCTACACCTTC. This translates into CASSSSYGYTF.

Turning to this clone: Other DNA sequences in this specimen translate into the identical CDR3. The rearrangement joins TRBV27 to TRBJ1-5; TRBD1 matches 9 bases. The J segment lost 4 bases and the V segment lost 6 bases, leaving 4 bases of the junction unmatched. Germline CDR1 reads MNHEY; CDR2 reads SMNVEV (reference sequence). The CDR3 consists of 14 residues. CDR3 protein: CASSLGTGNQPQHF. CDR3 coding DNA: TGTGCCAGCAGCCTCGGGACAGGGAATCAGCCCCAGCATTTT.

This clone has a handful of counts. The genes are TRBV7-3 and TRBJ2-3; 7 nucleotides align to TRBD2. The length of the CDR3 is 15 residues. The J segment lost 2 bases and the V segment lost 4 bases, leaving 6 bases of the junction unmatched. Germline V gives CDR1 SGHTA, CDR2 FQGTGA. This CDR3 is CASSSSGGTTDTQYF. DNA for the CDR3: TGTGCCAGCAGCTCCTCGGGGGGAACCACAGATACGCAGTATTTT.

The rearrangement links TRBV19 to TRBJ2-1; D may be TRBD2 (5 bases). Germline V gene sequence: CDR1 LNHDA, CDR2 SQIVND (reference sequence). The ends were cut back, 0 bases at V and 5 bases at J, with 23 bases in the middle. CDR3 length equals 19 residues. The CDR3 DNA sequence: TGTGCCAGTAGTATAGATCGGCGGGTCCTGTCCCCTACACACAATGAGCAGTTCTTC. This sequence encodes CASSIDRRVLSPTHNEQFF.

This clone was seen just once. The rearrangement uses TRBV25-1 and TRBJ1-2; D remains ambiguous. CDR3 length equals 14 residues. The V gene's germline CDR1 is MGHDK and CDR2 SYGVNS. V dropped 3 bases and J dropped 2 bases, with 10 bases sitting between them. The CDR3 DNA sequence: TGTGCCAGCAGTGATATTCGAGCAAACTATGGCTACACCTTC. Protein product: CASSDIRANYGYTF.

This chain's CDR3 is CASRTRTGGNQPQHF. For the CDR3, the DNA is TGTGCCAGCAGGACCCGGACAGGCGGTAATCAGCCCCAGCATTTT. The chain couples TRBV2 to TRBJ1-5; 7 bases line up with TRBD1. Germline V gene lookup returns CDR1 SNHLY and CDR2 FYNNEI. This CDR3 is built from 15 residues. V lost 6 bases to trimming and J lost 4 bases; unmatched junction nucleotides: 9.

This chain links TRBV7-8 with TRBJ2-3; D possibly corresponds to TRBD2 (6 bases). Trimming pared 4 bases from V and 2 bases from J, leaving 10 bases between. The CDR3 has 14 amino acids. Per the germline V gene, CDR1 is SGHVS and CDR2 is FQNEAQ. The CDR3 DNA sequence: TGTGCCAGCAGCTCTAGACTAGTCACAGATACGCAGTATTTT. Translating it yields CASSSRLVTDTQYF.

The J gene is TRBJ1-2, the V gene TRBV9; weak D call: TRBD1 (6 bases). Germline V gene data show CDR1 as SGDLS and CDR2 as YYNGEE. This CDR3 spans 13 amino acids. V lost 7 bases and J lost 5, with 15 bases in between. DNA of the CDR3: TGTGCCAGCCAGCTGGGAGGGGGATATGGCTACACCTTC. Protein product: CASQLGGGYGYTF.

A few counts support this clone. The chain combines TRBV7-6 with TRBJ1-6, with 9 bases fitting TRBD1. Germline loops: CDR1 SGHVS, CDR2 FNYEAQ. The CDR3 runs to 16 residues. V shed 5 bases and J 9 bases; nucleotides not matched to a gene: 11. The CDR3 region has the DNA TGTGCCAGCAGCCTACAGGGGGCAGGACGAGGTTCACCCCTCCACTTT. It codes for CASSLQGAGRGSPLHF.

The chain has TRBV5-1 and TRBJ1-5; weak D call: TRBD1 (5 bases). The CDR3 covers 16 residues. The V gene lost 3 bases and the J gene lost 1 base, with 14 bases spanning the gap. From germline, CDR1 is SGHRS and CDR2 YFSETQ. CDR3 amino acids: CASSWGVGGSNQPQHF. CDR3 nucleotide sequence: TGCGCCAGCAGCTGGGGGGTGGGCGGGAGCAATCAGCCCCAGCATTTT. Full variable domain (rest looked up from reference TRBV5-1 and TRBJ1-5): KAGVTQTPRYLIKTRGQQVTLSCSPISGHRSVSWYQQTPGQGLQFLFEYFSETQRNKGNFPGRFSGRQFSNSRSEMNVSTLELGDSALYLCASSWGVGGSNQPQHFGDGTRLSIL.

The chain employs TRBV5-1 and TRBJ2-3; the D gene is possibly TRBD1 (5 bases). The CDR3 covers 16 residues. Germline CDR1 and CDR2: SGHRS and YFSETQ. V shed 0 bases and J shed 2 bases, with 13 bases lying between them. The CDR3 region is CASSLASAGFTDTQYF. CDR3 DNA: TGCGCCAGCAGCTTGGCCTCGGCAGGGTTCACAGATACGCAGTATTTT.

This rearrangement joins TRBV6-1 to TRBJ1-2, with D maybe TRBD1 (6 bases). The CDR3 extends over 16 amino acids. Trimming stripped 2 bases from V and 4 bases from J, with 17 bases between. In germline, CDR1 is MNHNS, CDR2 SASEGT. The CDR3 DNA is TGTGCCAGCAGTGAACTTGGGGTAACAGGGCCCTATGGCTACACCTTC. Translated: CASSELGVTGPYGYTF.

The chain links TRBV2 to TRBJ2-3; D perhaps matches TRBD1 (7 bases). The CDR3 runs 14 residues. Germline lookup yields CDR1 SNHLY and CDR2 FYNNEI. With 10 bases removed from V and 2 bases from J, the gap between germline ends came to 16 bases. The CDR3 region is CATRGTVVTDTQYF. The CDR3 bases are TGTGCCACCCGCGGGACAGTAGTCACAGATACGCAGTATTTT.

This sequence joins TRBV27 and TRBJ2-2, with D maybe TRBD2 (7 bases). Germline CDR1 MNHEY, CDR2 SMNVEV (reference sequence). V lost 1 base to trimming and J lost 7 bases, with 13 bases between them. The length of the CDR3 is 15 residues. CDR3 sequence reads: CASSLYIGGDGELFF. DNA of the CDR3: TGTGCCAGCAGTTTATATATAGGGGGGGACGGGGAGCTGTTTTTT.